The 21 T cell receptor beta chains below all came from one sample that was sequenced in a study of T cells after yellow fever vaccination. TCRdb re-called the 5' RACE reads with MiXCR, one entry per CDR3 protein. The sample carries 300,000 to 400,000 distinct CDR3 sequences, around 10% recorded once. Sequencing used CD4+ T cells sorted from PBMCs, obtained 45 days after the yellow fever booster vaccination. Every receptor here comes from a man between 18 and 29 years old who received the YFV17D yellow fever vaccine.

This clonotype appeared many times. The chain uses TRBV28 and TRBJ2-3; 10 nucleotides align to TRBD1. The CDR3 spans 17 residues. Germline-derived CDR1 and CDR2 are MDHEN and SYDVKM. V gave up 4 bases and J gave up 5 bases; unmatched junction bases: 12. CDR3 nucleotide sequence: TGTGCCAGCAGTTCCTCCGGGACAGGGGTGTTGGTAGATACGCAGTATTTT. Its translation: CASSSSGTGVLVDTQYF.

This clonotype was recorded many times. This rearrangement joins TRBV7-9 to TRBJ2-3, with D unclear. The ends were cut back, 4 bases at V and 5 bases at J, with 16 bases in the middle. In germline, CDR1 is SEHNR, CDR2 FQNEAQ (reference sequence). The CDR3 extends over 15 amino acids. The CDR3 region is CASSSNLGWGDTQYF. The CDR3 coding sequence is TGTGCCAGCAGCTCAAACTTAGGCTGGGGAGATACGCAGTATTTT. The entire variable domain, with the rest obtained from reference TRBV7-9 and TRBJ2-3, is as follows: DTGVSQNPRHKITKRGQNVTFRCDPISEHNRLYWYRQTLGQGPEFLTYFQNEAQLEKSRLLSDRFSAERPKGSFSTLEIQRTEQGDSAMYLCASSSNLGWGDTQYFGPGTRLTVL.

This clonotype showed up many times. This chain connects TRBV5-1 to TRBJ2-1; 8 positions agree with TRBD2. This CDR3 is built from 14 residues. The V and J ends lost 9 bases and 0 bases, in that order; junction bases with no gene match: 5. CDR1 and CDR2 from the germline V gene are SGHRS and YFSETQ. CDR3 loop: CATSGGNSYNEQFF. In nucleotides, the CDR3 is TGCGCCACCTCGGGGGGGAACTCCTACAATGAGCAGTTCTTC.

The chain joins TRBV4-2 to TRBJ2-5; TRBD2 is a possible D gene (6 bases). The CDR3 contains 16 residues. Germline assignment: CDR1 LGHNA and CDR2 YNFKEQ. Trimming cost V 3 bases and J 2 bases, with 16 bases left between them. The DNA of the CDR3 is TGTGCCAGCAGCCATGCCCGAACAGCGGGTCAAGAGACCCAGTACTTC. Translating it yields CASSHARTAGQETQYF.

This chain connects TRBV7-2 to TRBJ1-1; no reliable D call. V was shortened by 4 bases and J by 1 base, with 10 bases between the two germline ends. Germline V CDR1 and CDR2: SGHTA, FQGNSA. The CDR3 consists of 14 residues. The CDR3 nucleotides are TGTGCCAGCAGCTACGGGCCGGCGAACACTGAAGCTTTCTTT. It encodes CASSYGPANTEAFF.

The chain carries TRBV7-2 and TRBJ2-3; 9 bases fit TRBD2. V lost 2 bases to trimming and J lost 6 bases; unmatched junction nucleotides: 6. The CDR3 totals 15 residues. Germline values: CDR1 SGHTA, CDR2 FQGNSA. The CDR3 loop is CASSLKARGGDTQYF. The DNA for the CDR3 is TGTGCCAGCAGCTTAAAAGCGCGGGGGGGCGATACGCAGTATTTT.

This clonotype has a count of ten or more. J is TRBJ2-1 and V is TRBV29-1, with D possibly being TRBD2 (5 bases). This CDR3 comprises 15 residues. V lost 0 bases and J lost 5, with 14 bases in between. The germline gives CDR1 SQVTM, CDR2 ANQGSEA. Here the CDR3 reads CSVEEGWASHNEQFF. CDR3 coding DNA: TGCAGCGTTGAAGAGGGTTGGGCTAGCCACAATGAGCAGTTCTTC.

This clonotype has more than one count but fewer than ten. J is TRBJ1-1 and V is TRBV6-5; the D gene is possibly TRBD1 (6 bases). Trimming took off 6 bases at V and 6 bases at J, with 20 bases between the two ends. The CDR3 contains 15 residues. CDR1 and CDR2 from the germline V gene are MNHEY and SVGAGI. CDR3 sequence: CASSALGGPVAEAFF. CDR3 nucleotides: TGTGCCAGCAGCGCCCTGGGGGGGCCGGTGGCTGAAGCTTTCTTT.

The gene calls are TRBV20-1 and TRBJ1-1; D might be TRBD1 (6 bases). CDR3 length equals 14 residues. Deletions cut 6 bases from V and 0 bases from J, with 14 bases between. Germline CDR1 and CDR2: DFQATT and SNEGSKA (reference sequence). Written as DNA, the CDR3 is TGCAGTGCCCAACGAAGGGGGGTGAACACTGAAGCTTTCTTT. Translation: CSAQRRGVNTEAFF.

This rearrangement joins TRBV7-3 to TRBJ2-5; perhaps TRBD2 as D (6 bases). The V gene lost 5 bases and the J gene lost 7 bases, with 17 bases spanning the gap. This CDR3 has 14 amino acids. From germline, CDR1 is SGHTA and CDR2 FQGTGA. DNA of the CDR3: TGTGCCAGCAGCCCTCAACGGGACTCCGGGACCCAGTACTTC. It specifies CASSPQRDSGTQYF.

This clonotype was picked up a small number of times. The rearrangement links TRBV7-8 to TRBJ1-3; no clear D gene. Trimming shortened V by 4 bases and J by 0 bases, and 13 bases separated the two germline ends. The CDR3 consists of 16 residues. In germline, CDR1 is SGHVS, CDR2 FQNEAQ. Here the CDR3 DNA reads TGTGCCAGCAGCTCCCAACCCGGGAGCTCTGGAAACACCATATATTTT. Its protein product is CASSSQPGSSGNTIYF.

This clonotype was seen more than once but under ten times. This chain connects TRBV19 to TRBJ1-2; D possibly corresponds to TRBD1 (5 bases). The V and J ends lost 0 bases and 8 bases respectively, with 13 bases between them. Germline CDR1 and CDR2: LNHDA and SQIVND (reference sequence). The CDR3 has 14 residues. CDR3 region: CASSIEKGPGGYTF. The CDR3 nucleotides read TGTGCCAGTAGTATAGAAAAGGGGCCAGGAGGCTACACCTTC.

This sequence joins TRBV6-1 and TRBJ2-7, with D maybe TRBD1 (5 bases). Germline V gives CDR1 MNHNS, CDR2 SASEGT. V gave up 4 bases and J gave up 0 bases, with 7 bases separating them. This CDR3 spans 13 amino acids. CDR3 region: CASSVGHSYEQYV. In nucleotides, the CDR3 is TGTGCCAGCAGTGTCGGACACTCCTACGAGCAGTACGTC.

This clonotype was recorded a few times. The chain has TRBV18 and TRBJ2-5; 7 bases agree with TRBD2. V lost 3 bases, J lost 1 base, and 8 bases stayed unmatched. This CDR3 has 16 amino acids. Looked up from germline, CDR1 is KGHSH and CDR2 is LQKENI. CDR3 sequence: CASSPWTTSTQETQYF. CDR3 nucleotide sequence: TGTGCCAGCTCACCCTGGACGACTAGCACCCAAGAGACCCAGTACTTC.

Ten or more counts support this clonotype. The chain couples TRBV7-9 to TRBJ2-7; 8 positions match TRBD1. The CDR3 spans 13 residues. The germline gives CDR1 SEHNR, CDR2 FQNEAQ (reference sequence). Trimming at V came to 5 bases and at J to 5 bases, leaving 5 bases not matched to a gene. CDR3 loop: CASSTLTGDEQYF. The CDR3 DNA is TGTGCCAGCAGCACACTGACAGGGGACGAGCAGTACTTC.

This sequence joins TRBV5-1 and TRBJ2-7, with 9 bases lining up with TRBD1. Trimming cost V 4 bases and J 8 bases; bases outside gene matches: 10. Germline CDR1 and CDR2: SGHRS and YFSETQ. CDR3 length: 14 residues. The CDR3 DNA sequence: TGCGCCAGCAGCGTACCGGGACAGGGCGATAAGCAGTACTTC. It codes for CASSVPGQGDKQYF.

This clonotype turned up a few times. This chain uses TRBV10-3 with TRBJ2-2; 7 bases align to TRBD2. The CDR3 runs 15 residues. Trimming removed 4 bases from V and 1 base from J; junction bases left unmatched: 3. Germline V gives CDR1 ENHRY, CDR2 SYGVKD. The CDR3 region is CAISGTSGNTGELFF. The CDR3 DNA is TGTGCCATCAGTGGGACTAGTGGGAACACCGGGGAGCTGTTTTTT.

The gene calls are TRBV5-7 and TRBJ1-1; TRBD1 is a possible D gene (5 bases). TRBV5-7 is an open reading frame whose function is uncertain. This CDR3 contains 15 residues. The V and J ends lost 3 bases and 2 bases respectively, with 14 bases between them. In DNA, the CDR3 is TGTGCCAGCAGCTGGGGGGTGGGGGACAACACTGAAGCTTTCTTT. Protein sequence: CASSWGVGDNTEAFF.

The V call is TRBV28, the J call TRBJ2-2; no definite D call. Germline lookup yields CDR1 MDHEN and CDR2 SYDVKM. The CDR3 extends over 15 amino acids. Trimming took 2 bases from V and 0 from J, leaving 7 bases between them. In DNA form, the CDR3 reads TGTGCCAGCAGTTTACACACTTCGAACACCGGGGAGCTGTTTTTT. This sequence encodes CASSLHTSNTGELFF.

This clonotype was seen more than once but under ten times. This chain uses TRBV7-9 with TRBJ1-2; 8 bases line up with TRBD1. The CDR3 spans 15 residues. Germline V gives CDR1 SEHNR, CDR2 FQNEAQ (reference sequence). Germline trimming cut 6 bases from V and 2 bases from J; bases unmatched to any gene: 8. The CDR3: CASSHPDRGNYGYTF. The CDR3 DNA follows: TGTGCCAGCAGTCATCCCGACAGGGGAAACTATGGCTACACCTTC.

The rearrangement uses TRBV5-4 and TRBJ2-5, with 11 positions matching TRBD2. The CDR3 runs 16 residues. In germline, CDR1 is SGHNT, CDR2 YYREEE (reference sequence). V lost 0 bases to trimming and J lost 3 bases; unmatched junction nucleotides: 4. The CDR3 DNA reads TGTGCCAGCAGCTTGGGAACTAGCGGGGGTGAAGAGACCCAGTACTTC. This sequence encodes CASSLGTSGGEETQYF.